The 18 T cell receptor beta chains in this list originate from one sample, sequenced in a study of T cell repertoires in cytomegalovirus infection. What these receptors recognize is not known. Each CDR3 protein is one row after TCRdb ran MiXCR on the reads. Of about 770,000 distinct CDR3 sequences in the sample, about 29% were seen once. This material consisted of cultured CD8+ T cells from PBMCs, taken from culture after CMV antigen stimulation. These receptors all come from a human donor in good health (CMV status not recorded). Some clones in this sample may be carry-over from other donors' samples.

The chain carries TRBV29-1 and TRBJ1-5, with D possibly being TRBD1 (6 bases). The CDR3 length is 14 residues. Germline V lookup: CDR1 SQVTM, CDR2 ANQGSEA. V lost 3 bases and J 0 bases, leaving 9 bases between the germline ends. The CDR3 spells CSVDTGLSNQPQHF. CDR3 nucleotide sequence: TGCAGCGTTGACACAGGGCTTAGCAATCAGCCCCAGCATTTT.

This clonotype was seen many times. The chain's CDR3 is CASSSLDRGTVNTEAFF. The DNA of the CDR3 is TGTGCCAGCAGCTCCCTGGACAGGGGGACGGTGAACACTGAAGCTTTCTTT. The chain joins TRBV7-8 to TRBJ1-1, with TRBD1 identical over 10 bases. There are 17 residues in the CDR3. Germline CDR1 is SGHVS and CDR2 is FQNEAQ. Germline trimming cut 4 bases from V and 0 bases from J; bases unmatched to any gene: 8.

The sample holds a few counts of this clonotype. This may be a read error: a much more frequent sequence differs by one nucleotide. This chain joins TRBV7-9 and TRBJ2-1, with a possible D match to TRBD2 (5 bases). The germline V gene encodes CDR1 SEHNR and CDR2 FQNEAQ (reference sequence). V was shortened by 3 bases and J by 6 bases, with 9 bases between the two germline ends. CDR3 length: 13 amino acids. The CDR3: CASSFGSGNEQFF. Written as DNA, the CDR3 is TGTGCCAGCAGCTTCGGCAGCGGCAATGAGCAGTTCTTC.

The chain has TRBV3-1 and TRBJ2-5; tentatively, D is TRBD1 (6 bases). Per the germline V gene, CDR1 is LGHDT and CDR2 is YNNKEL (reference sequence). V lost 7 bases, J lost 6 bases, and 12 bases lay in between. The CDR3 sequence is 12 residues long. CDR3 nucleotides: TGTGCCAGCAATCAGGGGTGGAAGACCCAGTACTTC. Translating gives CASNQGWKTQYF.

The chain links TRBV4-1 to TRBJ1-1; no reliable D call. Per the germline V gene, CDR1 is MGHRA and CDR2 is YSYEKL. The CDR3 is made up of 15 amino acids. Trimming took off 1 base at V and 4 bases at J, with 13 bases between the two ends. Here the CDR3 reads CASSQVTVTFTEAFF. The CDR3, as DNA: TGCGCCAGCAGCCAAGTCACGGTAACCTTCACTGAAGCTTTCTTT.

In its sample, this clonotype was seen a few times. The chain uses TRBV7-6 and TRBJ1-2, with 8 bases identical to TRBD1. Germline-derived CDR1 and CDR2 are SGHVS and FNYEAQ. This CDR3 region has 12 residues. Unmatched junction bases numbered 4, after V lost 5 bases and J lost 8 bases. The CDR3: CASSDGTGGYTF. The CDR3 DNA sequence: TGTGCCAGCAGCGACGGGACAGGCGGCTACACCTTC.

The chain recombines TRBV4-1 with TRBJ1-2, with 10 bases lining up with TRBD1. The germline V gene has CDR1 MGHRA and CDR2 YSYEKL. The CDR3 consists of 17 residues. Trimming at V came to 4 bases and at J to 0 bases, leaving 8 bases not matched to a gene. CDR3 residues: CASSPGTGVIPNYGYTF. The CDR3 coding sequence is TGCGCCAGCAGCCCTGGGACAGGGGTTATCCCTAACTATGGCTACACCTTC.

J is TRBJ2-1 and V is TRBV10-3; a possible D gene is TRBD2 (5 bases). The CDR3 has 13 residues. Germline-derived CDR1 and CDR2 are ENHRY and SYGVKD. V lost 0 bases and J lost 7, with 7 bases in between. The CDR3 here is CAISESRGNEQFF. The CDR3 DNA reads as TGTGCCATCAGTGAGTCAAGAGGGAATGAGCAGTTCTTC.

The chain employs TRBV7-9 and TRBJ1-1; 9 nucleotides agree with TRBD1. In germline, CDR1 is SEHNR, CDR2 FQNEAQ (reference sequence). V shed 0 bases, J shed 3 bases, and the junction held 5 bases outside the gene matches. The CDR3 extends over 16 amino acids. CDR3: CASSLALRTGDTEAFF. The CDR3 nucleotides are TGTGCCAGCAGCTTAGCGCTTAGGACAGGGGACACTGAAGCTTTCTTT.

The CDR3 sequence: CSVCTGRDLSFTDTQYF. DNA for the CDR3: TGCAGCGTTTGTACAGGGAGGGACTTGTCATTCACAGATACGCAGTATTTT. V usage is TRBV29-1 and J usage is TRBJ2-3, with a weak D call TRBD2 (7 bases). The CDR3 totals 17 residues. CDR1 and CDR2 from the germline V gene are SQVTM and ANQGSEA. V shed 5 bases and J shed 2 bases, with 23 bases lying between them.

In this sample, this clonotype turned up a few times. The chain has TRBV19 and TRBJ1-1, with D perhaps matching TRBD1 (6 bases). Germline V gives CDR1 LNHDA, CDR2 SQIVND (reference sequence). V was cut by 4 bases and J by 1 base, with 16 bases left in between. The CDR3 consists of 16 residues. CDR3: CASSKPWGAKNTEAFF. The DNA for the CDR3 is TGTGCCAGTAGTAAACCTTGGGGGGCGAAGAACACTGAAGCTTTCTTT.

This clonotype was seen a few times. The rearrangement joins TRBV7-8 to TRBJ1-1; a possible D gene is TRBD1 (5 bases). The CDR3 contains 15 residues. Per the germline V gene, CDR1 is SGHVS and CDR2 is FQNEAQ. Trimming removed 5 bases at V and 1 base at J, with 14 bases between. The CDR3 bases are TGTGCCAGCAGCCCCTGGGGGGATAAGAACACTGAAGCTTTCTTT. It yields the protein CASSPWGDKNTEAFF.

This clonotype was detected only a few times. The CDR3 loop reads CASAPMFWGYTF. CDR3 DNA: TGTGCCAGCGCCCCGATGTTCTGGGGCTACACCTTC. V is TRBV12-3 or TRBV12-4 and J is TRBJ1-2; D uncertain. The CDR3 spans 12 residues. Trimming shortened V by 8 bases and J by 8 bases, and 15 bases separated the two germline ends.

This rearrangement joins TRBV7-9 to TRBJ1-4; a weak D match, TRBD1 (5 bases). This CDR3 has 14 residues. Germline values: CDR1 SEHNR, CDR2 FQNEAQ (reference sequence). Trimming left V 8 bases short and J 4 bases short, with 14 bases between. Written as DNA, the CDR3 is TGTGCCAGCGACTTCTCGGGGGGTAATGAAAAACTGTTTTTT. Protein sequence: CASDFSGGNEKLFF.

V is TRBV7-9 and J is TRBJ2-3; 12 bases are shared with TRBD1. CDR1 and CDR2 (germline): SEHNR, FQNEAQ (reference sequence). The CDR3 sequence is 16 residues long. V was pared by 5 bases and J by 5 bases, with 8 bases of the junction left unmatched. The DNA of the CDR3 is TGTGCCAGCAGCCCTCGGGACAGGGGGCCCAAAGATACGCAGTATTTT. This sequence encodes CASSPRDRGPKDTQYF.

In this sample, this clonotype turned up a few times. The chain links TRBV19 to TRBJ1-6; D is possibly TRBD1 (6 bases). The V gene's germline CDR1 is LNHDA and CDR2 SQIVND (reference sequence). This CDR3 is 15 amino acids long. The ends were cut back, 7 bases at V and 7 bases at J, with 17 bases in the middle. CDR3 loop: CASNQRDRRNSPLHF. The CDR3, as DNA: TGTGCCAGTAATCAGAGAGACAGGCGGAATTCACCCCTCCACTTT.

The sample holds a few counts of this clonotype. V is TRBV19 and J is TRBJ1-2; the match to TRBD1 covers 7 bases. The V and J ends lost 9 bases and 4 bases, in that order; junction bases with no gene match: 14. This CDR3 has 15 residues. In germline, CDR1 is LNHDA, CDR2 SQIVND (reference sequence). The CDR3 sequence is CASRPGTELFYGYTF. The CDR3 nucleotides read TGTGCCAGCCGCCCCGGGACAGAATTATTCTATGGCTACACCTTC.

This clonotype was seen more than once but under ten times. The chain links TRBV6-6 to TRBJ2-7; D not resolved. Germline loops: CDR1 MNHNY, CDR2 SVGAGI (reference sequence). V was pared by 5 bases and J by 3 bases, with 11 bases between. CDR3 length: 13 residues. The CDR3 region is CASSPSGVYEQYV. In DNA, the CDR3 is TGTGCCAGCAGTCCTTCAGGTGTCTACGAGCAGTACGTC.